The 15 T cell receptor beta chains in this list originate from one sample, sequenced in a study of PD-1 blockade in classical Hodgkin lymphoma. Sequencing used immunoSEQ multiplex PCR; TCRdb keeps in-frame clones, though not all of them. The sample records 17,000 or so clones, roughly four fifths being singletons. Time point denoted: cycle 4 day 1 (C4D1), after more than five weeks of nivolumab. Every patient had relapsed following autologous stem cell transplantation, and cohorts differed in brentuximab vedotin exposure. The sequencing here drew on peripheral blood mononuclear cells (PBMCs), taken before the fourth cycle of nivolumab. The receptors were sampled from a human donor with classical Hodgkin lymphoma.

The V call is TRBV5-1, the J call TRBJ2-1; D is perhaps TRBD2 (7 bases). Germline loops: CDR1 SGHRS, CDR2 YFSETQ. This CDR3 is 15 amino acids long. The germline V and J ends were trimmed by 2 bases and 4 bases, with 13 bases remaining between them. This CDR3 reads CASSFEGGSYNEQFF. The CDR3 nucleotides are TGCGCCAGCAGCTTCGAGGGGGGGTCTTACAATGAGCAGTTCTTC.

This clone appeared once. The rearrangement joins TRBV6-6 to TRBJ2-7; D is unresolved. The CDR3 length is 13 residues. Germline CDR1 reads MNHNY; CDR2 reads SVGAGI (reference sequence). V was clipped by 2 bases and J by 6 bases, with 11 bases between them. The CDR3 loop reads CASSYPTDSEQYF. In nucleotides, the CDR3 is TGTGCCAGCAGTTACCCGACCGACTCCGAGCAGTACTTC.

V and J are TRBV5-1 and TRBJ2-7; D remains unclear. The CDR3 is made up of 13 amino acids. V lost 4 bases and J 4 bases, leaving 12 bases between the germline ends. Germline V lookup: CDR1 SGHRS, CDR2 YFSETQ. The DNA of the CDR3 is TGCGCCAGCAGCGTCCAAGGACCTTACGAGCAGTACTTC. As protein: CASSVQGPYEQYF.

This clone was found once. The chain uses TRBV5-1 and TRBJ2-3; TRBD2 matches at 7 bases. The V gene's germline CDR1 is SGHRS and CDR2 YFSETQ. This CDR3 has 16 amino acids. V was clipped by 0 bases and J by 0 bases; unmatched bases: 4. As DNA, the CDR3 is TGCGCCAGCAGCTTGGCCGCGGGGGATAGCACAGATACGCAGTATTTT. Translated: CASSLAAGDSTDTQYF.

This clone was observed a single time. The chain links TRBV27 to TRBJ2-1; D tentatively fits TRBD1 or TRBD2 (5 bases each). V was cut by 6 bases and J by 7 bases, with 16 bases left in between. The CDR3 runs 14 residues. CDR1 is MNHEY, CDR2 SMNVEV, per germline (reference sequence). CDR3 protein: CASRLIGAGNEQFF. DNA of the CDR3: TGTGCCAGCAGGCTTATCGGGGCAGGGAATGAGCAGTTCTTC.

The V call is TRBV6-5, the J call TRBJ1-3; D is undetermined. There are 15 residues in the CDR3. Trimming cost V 7 bases and J 0 bases, with 13 bases left between them. Germline V CDR1 and CDR2: MNHEY, SVGAGI. Here the CDR3 DNA reads TGTGCCAGCACCACGGGGTCCCTCTCTGGAAACACCATATATTTT. As protein: CASTTGSLSGNTIYF.

The gene calls are TRBV4-2 and TRBJ1-1, with unresolved D. The CDR3 sequence is 14 residues long. CDR1 and CDR2 from the germline V gene are LGHNA and YNFKEQ. The ends were cut back, 0 bases at V and 3 bases at J, with 8 bases in the middle. DNA of the CDR3: TGTGCCAGCAGCCAAGAAGCGGGGTACACTGAAGCTTTCTTT. Encoded protein: CASSQEAGYTEAFF.

This clone was seen a few times. The chain is built from TRBV4-3 and TRBJ2-7; D unclear. V lost 0 bases and J 0 bases, leaving 6 bases between the germline ends. The CDR3 has 14 amino acids. Germline CDR1 is LGHNA and CDR2 is YSLEER. The CDR3 here is CASSQDYGSYEQYF. CDR3 bases: TGCGCCAGCAGCCAAGATTACGGCTCCTACGAGCAGTACTTC.

The chain has TRBV4-1 and TRBJ1-6, with a weak D call TRBD1 (6 bases). The CDR3 length is 15 residues. V gave up 0 bases and J gave up 6 bases, with 9 bases separating them. Germline V gene data show CDR1 as MGHRA and CDR2 as YSYEKL. The CDR3 protein is CASSQDLQGNSPLHF. DNA of the CDR3: TGCGCCAGCAGCCAAGATCTACAGGGTAATTCACCCCTCCACTTT.

This rearrangement joins TRBV21-1 to TRBJ2-5; the table's D call, TRBD1, was not checked against the DNA. TRBV21-1 is listed as a pseudogene. The CDR3 loop spans 17 amino acids. The DNA of the CDR3 is TGTGCCAGCAGCAAAGGATTCTCCGGGACAGAAAAAGAGACCCAGTACTTC. This codes for CASSKGFSGTEKETQYF.

Here the CDR3 DNA reads TGTGCCAGCAGCCAAGAGGCTGCTATCCCACCCCTCCACTTT. Its protein product is CASSQEAAIPPLHF. This chain connects TRBV4-2 to TRBJ1-6, with unresolved D. The CDR3 has 14 residues. Per the germline V gene, CDR1 is LGHNA and CDR2 is YNFKEQ. Trimming took 0 bases from V and 11 from J, leaving 11 bases between them.

This clone was seen only once. The chain couples TRBV28 to TRBJ2-4, with D unresolved. The CDR3 length is 12 residues. Germline V gene lookup returns CDR1 MDHEN and CDR2 SYDVKM. The germline V and J ends were trimmed by 6 bases and 16 bases, with 19 bases remaining between them. The DNA for the CDR3 is TGTGCCAGCAGCCCGCATGGACCCACAAGCTACTTC. Its protein product is CASSPHGPTSYF.

V is TRBV5-1 and J is TRBJ1-1; TRBD1 agrees at 10 bases. V gave up 4 bases and J gave up 5 bases; unmatched junction bases: 5. The CDR3 covers 14 residues. The germline V gene encodes CDR1 SGHRS and CDR2 YFSETQ. The CDR3 sequence is CASSGTGARTEAFF. The CDR3 DNA reads TGCGCCAGCAGCGGGACAGGGGCTAGAACTGAAGCTTTCTTT.

This chain joins TRBV6-6 and TRBJ1-1; 10 bases fit TRBD1. This CDR3 is 16 amino acids long. J lost 4 bases, V lost 4 bases, and 9 bases had no gene match. Per germline, CDR1 MNHNY and CDR2 SVGAGI (reference sequence). The CDR3 here is CASSSRGTGASTEAFF. In DNA form, the CDR3 reads TGTGCCAGCAGTTCTCGAGGGACAGGGGCATCCACTGAAGCTTTCTTT.

This chain connects TRBV5-1 to TRBJ2-7; 16 bases line up with TRBD2. V shed 4 bases and J 7 bases; nucleotides not matched to a gene: 5. The CDR3 consists of 15 residues. CDR1 and CDR2 (germline): SGHRS, YFSETQ. The DNA of the CDR3 is TGCGCCAGCAGCGAGGGACTAGCGGGGGGGCCTGAGCAGTACTTC. This sequence encodes CASSEGLAGGPEQYF.